This TCR beta chain was observed in a study of T cells in Graves' hyperthyroidism and ophthalmopathy. TCR beta CDR3 regions were amplified from RNA transcripts. During a first-round RT-PCR of the TCR CDR3, the HTBI primer set was used. Via MiXCR, TCRdb re-called the multiplex PCR reads, giving one row per CDR3 protein. The sample consists of approximately 370,000 distinct CDR3 sequences, about 15% of them appearing once. The CDR3 runs 15 residues. The germline V gene has CDR1 SGHRS and CDR2 YFSETQ. J lost 4 bases, V lost 4 bases, and 10 bases had no gene match. This chain links TRBV5-1 with TRBJ1-2; the match to TRBD1 covers 7 bases. This TCR derives from a woman aged 25 to 39 with Graves' hyperthyroidism that later progressed to Graves' ophthalmopathy. The sample was blood. The CDR3: CASSHGQAAGYGYTF. In nucleotides, the CDR3 is TGCGCCAGCAGCCACGGACAGGCGGCTGGCTATGGCTACACCTTC.